A selection of T cell receptor beta chains follows, all from one sample in a study of graft-versus-host responses after intestinal transplantation. No antigens are known for them. This table comes from immunoSEQ multiplex PCR, and its TCRdb copy is limited to in-frame clones, with some not included. The data contain about 88,000 clones, roughly 90% of them singletons. The sequencing here drew on unstimulated CD4+ T cells sorted from spleen or lymph node cells, taken before intestinal transplant. The receptors originated from a human donor who received an intestinal transplant. Both conserved end residues are part of each CDR3. The D gene is left open where the match is weak. Where a row states a size, it is once, few, many or the class of an expanded clone; other rows omit it.

clone size,J gene,D gene,V gene,CDR3 DNA,CDR3 protein
-,TRBJ2-7,TRBD2,TRBV2,TGTGCCAGCAGTGAAAGCACTAGCGGGGTACCCTACGAGCAGTACTTC,CASSESTSGVPYEQYF
-,TRBJ1-2,-,TRBV5-4,TGTGCCAGCACCACCGGGGGGGCTGTGGACTATGGCTACACCTTC,CASTTGGAVDYGYTF
-,TRBJ2-7,TRBD2,TRBV18,TGTGCCAGCTCACCGCGAGAGACTAGCCCGTACGAGCAGTACTTC,CASSPRETSPYEQYF
-,TRBJ2-1,-,TRBV5-1,TGCGCCAGCACTGGAGCGCCCAATGAGCAGTTCTTC,CASTGAPNEQFF
-,TRBJ2-5,-,TRBV5-6,TGTGCCAGCAGCTTGGGAGACTTCCAAGAGACCCAGTACTTC,CASSLGDFQETQYF
-,TRBJ2-5,TRBD2,TRBV29-1,TGCAGCGCCAATGTCCTAGCGGGGGGCCTTCTCCAAGAGACCCAGTACTTC,CSANVLAGGLLQETQYF
-,TRBJ2-7,TRBD2,TRBV11-2,TGTGCCAGCAGCTTAGTGGGGGGACTATTGGCCTCCTACGAGCAGTACTTC,CASSLVGGLLASYEQYF
-,TRBJ1-6,-,TRBV18,TGTGCCAGCTCACCACTGGACAGCTCCTATAATTCACCCCTCCACTTT,CASSPLDSSYNSPLHF
-,TRBJ2-7,-,TRBV19,TGTGCCAGTAGTATAGAACGGGGATCCTACGAGCAGTACTTC,CASSIERGSYEQYF
-,TRBJ1-1,-,TRBV7-3,TGTGCCAGCACCCATAGTGGGCATGATAAGAACACTGAAGCTTTCTTT,CASTHSGHDKNTEAFF
-,TRBJ2-7,-,TRBV5-4,TGTGCCAGCAGCGAGCGGGACAGGTTCGGCGAGCAGTACTTC,CASSERDRFGEQYF
once,TRBJ1-1,TRBD1,TRBV10-3,TGTGCCATCAGTGCCCTGACAGGGGGAGGGGAAGCTTTCTTT,CAISALTGGGEAFF
-,TRBJ2-2,TRBD1,TRBV19,TGTGCCAGTAGTTACAGGGGGCTCACCGGGGAGCTGTTTTTT,CASSYRGLTGELFF
-,TRBJ2-7,TRBD1,TRBV7-2,TGTGCCAGCAGCGTGACAGGGGGCGCGTACGAGCAGTACTTC,CASSVTGGAYEQYF
few,TRBJ2-7,TRBD1,TRBV6-5,TGTGCCAGCAGTCCTTCGGGGACAGGGAGCAAGGAGCAGTACTTC,CASSPSGTGSKEQYF
once,TRBJ2-3,TRBD2,TRBV5-4,TGTGCCAGCAGCTTGGGACTAGCGGTCGCGAGCACAGATACGCAGTATTTT,CASSLGLAVASTDTQYF
-,TRBJ2-7,TRBD2,TRBV5-1,TGCGCCAGCAGCCCGGGGCTAGCGGGGGCCGAGCAGTACTTC,CASSPGLAGAEQYF
-,TRBJ2-2,-,TRBV5-4,TGTGCCAGCAGCTTTTGGCTGGCCGGGGAGCTGTTTTTT,CASSFWLAGELFF
-,TRBJ1-2,-,TRBV5-1,TGCGCCAGCAGTGGGGGGGCCGGCTATGGCTACACCTTC,CASSGGAGYGYTF
-,TRBJ2-5,TRBD1,TRBV28,TGTGCCAGCAGCGGACAGGGGGTGAGGGAGACCCAGTACTTC,CASSGQGVRETQYF
-,TRBJ2-1,TRBD1,TRBV2,TGTGCCAGCAGTCCTAGGGGGCGGCTGAGCTCCTACAATGAGCAGTTCTTC,CASSPRGRLSSYNEQFF
few,TRBJ1-2,TRBD1,TRBV4-1,TGCGCCAGCAGCCACCCGGGACAGCTCTATGGCTACACCTTC,CASSHPGQLYGYTF
-,TRBJ2-2,-,TRBV9,TGTGCCAGCAGCGCACAGGGTATCACCGGGGAGCTGTTTTTT,CASSAQGITGELFF
-,TRBJ1-2,-,TRBV7-8,TGTGCCAGCAGCTTAGTTCAGGGCTCTGGCTACACCTTC,CASSLVQGSGYTF
-,TRBJ2-7,TRBD1,TRBV6-5,TGTGCCAGCAGGCGACAGGGGCGAATCTACGAGCAGTACTTC,CASRRQGRIYEQYF
-,TRBJ2-5,TRBD1,TRBV6-6,TGTGCCAGCAGTTACCTGGGGACAGTACAAGAGACCCAGTACTTC,CASSYLGTVQETQYF
-,TRBJ2-1,-,TRBV5-4,TGTGCCAGCTCGGGGGAAAATGAGCAGTTCTTC,CASSGENEQFF
-,TRBJ2-7,-,TRBV4-1,TGCGCCAGCAGCCCTAATACCGGGACGGAGGGAGGCGAGCAGTACTTC,CASSPNTGTEGGEQYF
few,TRBJ1-2,-,TRBV6-5,TGTGCCAGCGCTAAACAGGGAAGCTATGGCTACACCTTC,CASAKQGSYGYTF
-,TRBJ1-2,-,TRBV7-3,TGTGCCAGCAGCCGAGTCCCGGGAAGCTATGGCTACACCTTC,CASSRVPGSYGYTF
few,TRBJ1-6,TRBD1,TRBV6-5,TGTGCCAGCACCCGGGACAGCTCTAATTCACCCCTCCACTTT,CASTRDSSNSPLHF
once,TRBJ2-3,-,TRBV10-1,TGCGCCAGCAGTGAGTCTGTGGGGCGGGATACGCAGTATTTT,CASSESVGRDTQYF
-,TRBJ1-2,-,TRBV6-5,TGTGCCAGCAGTTACTCGACCCTGGGGGCCTATGGCTACACCTTC,CASSYSTLGAYGYTF
-,TRBJ1-1,TRBD1,TRBV6-6,TGTGCCAGCAGTGGCAGGGGGGCTGAAGCTTTCTTT,CASSGRGAEAFF
-,TRBJ2-7,-,TRBV7-2,TGTGCCAGCAGCCGGTTGACCTACGAGCAGTACTTC,CASSRLTYEQYF
-,TRBJ1-1,-,TRBV19,TGTGCCAGTAGTGGCACCGCGGACACTGAAGCTTTCTTT,CASSGTADTEAFF
once,TRBJ2-3,TRBD2,TRBV4-1,TGCGCCAGCAGCCAAGTGATCAGCAGCGGGGGGGGACAATCCACAGATACGCAGTATTTT,CASSQVISSGGGQSTDTQYF
-,TRBJ2-5,TRBD2,TRBV5-4,TGTGCCAGCAGCTTAGAGGCTAGCGGGGGAGTAGGGACCCAGTACTTC,CASSLEASGGVGTQYF
-,TRBJ2-7,TRBD1,TRBV5-1,TGCGCCAGCGGGGGGGGAGGGACAGGGGGCCACGAGCAGTACTTC,CASGGGGTGGHEQYF
-,TRBJ1-6,-,TRBV7-9,TGTGCCAGCAAGTGGCAGGATAATTCACCCCTCCACTTT,CASKWQDNSPLHF
once,TRBJ1-1,-,TRBV12-5,TGTGCTAGTGGTTTGGTAGCGGGAGTGAGCACTGAAGCTTTCTTT,CASGLVAGVSTEAFF
-,TRBJ2-1,TRBD2,TRBV7-2,TGTGCCAGCAGCCATCGAGTGTCTAGCGGGGGGTACAATGAGCAGTTCTTC,CASSHRVSSGGYNEQFF